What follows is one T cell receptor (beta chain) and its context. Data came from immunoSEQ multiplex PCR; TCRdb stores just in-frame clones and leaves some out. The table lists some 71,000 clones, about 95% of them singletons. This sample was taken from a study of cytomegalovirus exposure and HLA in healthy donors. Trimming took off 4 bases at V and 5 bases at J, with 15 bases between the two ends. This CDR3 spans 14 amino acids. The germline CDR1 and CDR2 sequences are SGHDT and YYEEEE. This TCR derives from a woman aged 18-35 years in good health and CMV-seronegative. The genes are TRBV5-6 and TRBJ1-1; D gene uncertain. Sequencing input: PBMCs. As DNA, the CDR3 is TGTGCCAGCAGCCCCCAGGCCCTCGTGACTGAAGCTTTCTTT. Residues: CASSPQALVTEAFF.